This T cell receptor (beta chain) was sequenced in a study of T cell repertoires in cytomegalovirus infection. About the research overall: CMV epitopes, recently identified HLA-C-restricted and well-studied HLA-B-restricted, were used. Evidence of both CMV infection and a matching HLA type came from public TCR beta signatures. Overall study findings and caveats: In two of eight donors, the top clonotype was HLA-C-restricted CMV-specific.

A note on this clonotype: Antigen unknown.

MiXCR was run by TCRdb on the reads, yielding one entry per CDR3 protein. The table lists roughly 200,000 distinct CDR3 sequences, around 35% of them singletons. This clonotype was sampled from a human donor in good health (CMV status not recorded). Some clones in this sample may be carry-over from other donors' samples. The sample in question was CD8+ T cells from cultured PBMCs, obtained from culture after CMV antigen stimulation.

CDR3 bases: TGTGCCAGTAGTAGTGAAGACAGGCTGTCCGATGGCTACACCTTC. Protein: CASSSEDRLSDGYTF. The chain joins TRBV19 to TRBJ1-2, with TRBD1 as a possible D gene (6 bases). The V and J ends lost 4 bases and 6 bases respectively, with 18 bases between them. The CDR3 totals 15 residues. The germline gives CDR1 LNHDA, CDR2 SQIVND (reference sequence). Combining the CDR3 with reference TRBV19 and TRBJ1-2 gives the whole variable domain DGGITQSPKYLFRKEGQNVTLSCEQNLNHDAMYWYRQDPGQGLRLIYYSQIVNDFQKGDIAEGYSVSREKKESFPLTVTSAQKNPTAFYLCASSSEDRLSDGYTFGSGTRLTVV.